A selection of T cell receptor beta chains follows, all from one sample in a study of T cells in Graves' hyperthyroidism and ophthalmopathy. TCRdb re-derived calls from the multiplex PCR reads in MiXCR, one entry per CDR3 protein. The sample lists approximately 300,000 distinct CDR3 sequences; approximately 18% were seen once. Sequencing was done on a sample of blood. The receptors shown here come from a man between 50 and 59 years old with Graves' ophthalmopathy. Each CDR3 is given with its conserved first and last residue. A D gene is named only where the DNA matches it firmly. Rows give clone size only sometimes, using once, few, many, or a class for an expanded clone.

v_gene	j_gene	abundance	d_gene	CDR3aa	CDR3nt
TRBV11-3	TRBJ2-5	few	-	CASSLGDQYQETQYF	TGTGCCAGCAGCTTGGGGGACCAGTACCAAGAGACCCAGTACTTC
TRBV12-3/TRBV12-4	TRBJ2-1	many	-	CASRDPAGTSYNEQFF	TGTGCCAGCAGAGACCCGGCCGGGACTTCGTACAATGAGCAGTTCTTC
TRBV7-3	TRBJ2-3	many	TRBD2	CASSTTSALMADTQYF	TGTGCCAGCAGCACTACTAGCGCCCTAATGGCAGATACGCAGTATTTT
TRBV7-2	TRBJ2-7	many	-	CASRTTTYEQYF	TGTGCCAGCAGGACTACAACCTACGAGCAGTACTTC
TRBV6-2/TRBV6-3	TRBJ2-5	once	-	CASSRSYSEETQYF	TGTGCCAGCAGCCGGAGCTACAGTGAAGAGACCCAGTACTTC
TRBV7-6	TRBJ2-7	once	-	CASSSRRGYEQYF	TGTGCCAGCAGCTCACGCAGGGGCTACGAGCAGTACTTC
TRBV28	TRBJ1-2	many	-	CATESTGTYYGYTF	TGTGCCACCGAATCAACCGGGACCTATTATGGCTACACCTTC
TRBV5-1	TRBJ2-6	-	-	CASRFGSRPGANVLTF	TGTGCCAGCAGATTTGGCTCCCGCCCTGGGGCCAACGTCCTGACTTTC
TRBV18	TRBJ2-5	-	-	CASSPGMGETQYF	TGTGCCAGCTCGCCAGGGATGGGAGAGACCCAGTACTTC
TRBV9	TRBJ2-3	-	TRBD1	CASSPRTGDHDTQYF	TGTGCCAGCAGCCCGCGGACAGGGGACCACGATACGCAGTATTTT
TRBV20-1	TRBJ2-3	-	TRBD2	CSARDDGLAGGPGTDTQYF	TGCAGTGCTAGAGATGACGGACTAGCGGGAGGGCCAGGCACAGATACGCAGTATTTT
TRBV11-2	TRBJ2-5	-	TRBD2	CASSRTSGSSVETQYF	TGTGCCAGCAGCCGGACTAGCGGGAGTTCGGTAGAGACCCAGTACTTC
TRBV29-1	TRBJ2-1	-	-	CSAERGASEQFF	TGCAGCGCCGAGAGGGGAGCAAGTGAGCAGTTCTTC
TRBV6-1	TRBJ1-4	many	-	CASSRPKEATNEKLFF	TGTGCCAGCAGTCGACCTAAAGAAGCAACTAATGAAAAACTGTTTTTT
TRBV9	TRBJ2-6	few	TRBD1	CASSGQGSSSGANVLTF	TGTGCCAGCAGCGGACAGGGCTCTAGCTCTGGGGCCAACGTCCTGACTTTC
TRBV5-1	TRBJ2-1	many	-	CASSSTSKGYNEQFF	TGCGCCAGCAGCTCAACTAGCAAAGGATACAATGAGCAGTTCTTC
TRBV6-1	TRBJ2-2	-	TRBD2	CASRTHQGTSGNWYTGELFF	TGTGCCAGCAGAACCCACCAAGGGACTAGCGGGAATTGGTACACCGGGGAGCTGTTTTTT
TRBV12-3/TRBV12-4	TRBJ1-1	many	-	CASSLRRGEAFF	TGTGCCAGCAGTTTGAGGCGGGGTGAAGCTTTCTTT
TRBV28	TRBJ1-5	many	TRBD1	CASSPPPTGEIQPQHF	TGTGCCAGCAGTCCCCCCCCGACAGGGGAGATACAGCCCCAGCATTTT
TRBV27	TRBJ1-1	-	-	CASSFQRGTEAFF	TGTGCCAGCAGTTTTCAACGGGGCACTGAAGCTTTCTTT
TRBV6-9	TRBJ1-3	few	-	CASSSVGGGGNTIYF	TGTGCCAGCAGTTCTGTCGGGGGGGGTGGAAACACCATATATTTT
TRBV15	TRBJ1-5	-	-	CATSRDNTGQPQHF	TGTGCCACCAGCAGAGATAATACTGGGCAGCCCCAGCATTTT
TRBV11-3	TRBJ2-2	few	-	CASSFPARNTGELFF	TGTGCCAGCAGTTTTCCGGCTCGGAACACCGGGGAGCTGTTTTTT
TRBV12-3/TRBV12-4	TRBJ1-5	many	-	CASTNKNHFGTTFDSNQPQHF	TGTGCCAGCACCAATAAAAACCACTTCGGGACAACATTCGATAGCAATCAGCCCCAGCATTTT
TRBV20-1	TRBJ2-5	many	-	CSAKISETQYF	TGCAGTGCTAAGATATCCGAGACCCAGTACTTC
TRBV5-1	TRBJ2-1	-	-	CASSLESSSYNEQFF	TGCGCCAGCAGCTTAGAAAGTAGCTCCTACAATGAGCAGTTCTTC
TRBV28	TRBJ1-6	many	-	CASSRGAKNSPLHF	TGTGCCAGCAGTAGGGGGGCCAAGAATTCACCCCTCCACTTT
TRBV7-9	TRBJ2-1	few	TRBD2	CASSLTAGPNEQFF	TGTGCCAGCAGCTTAACAGCGGGACCCAATGAGCAGTTCTTC
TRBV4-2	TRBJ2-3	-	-	CASSQDGSLSPPDTQYF	TGTGCCAGCAGCCAAGACGGGAGCCTCTCACCCCCAGATACGCAGTATTTT
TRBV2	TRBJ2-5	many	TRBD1	CASRKDRGQETQYF	TGTGCCAGCAGGAAGGACAGGGGACAAGAGACCCAGTACTTC
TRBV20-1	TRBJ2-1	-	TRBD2	CSTIGGLAGLEQFF	TGCAGTACTATCGGGGGACTAGCGGGACTTGAGCAGTTCTTC
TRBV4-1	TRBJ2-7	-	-	CASSLPAGAYEQYF	TGCGCCAGCAGCCTCCCCGCAGGGGCCTACGAGCAGTACTTC
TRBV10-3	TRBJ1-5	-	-	CAISESLRGDNQPQHF	TGTGCCATCAGTGAGTCATTGAGAGGAGACAATCAGCCCCAGCATTTT
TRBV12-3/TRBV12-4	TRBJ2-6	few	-	CASRAPGANVLTF	TGTGCCAGCAGGGCACCTGGGGCCAACGTCCTGACTTTC
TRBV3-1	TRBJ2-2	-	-	CASSLPQGLNTGELFF	TGTGCCAGCAGCCTCCCACAGGGATTGAACACCGGGGAGCTGTTTTTT
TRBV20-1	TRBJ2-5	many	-	CSVERQETQYF	TGCAGTGTAGAGAGACAAGAGACCCAGTACTTC
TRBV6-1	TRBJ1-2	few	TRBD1	CASRTTRQGTNYGYTF	TGTGCCAGCAGGACAACCAGACAGGGAACTAACTATGGCTACACCTTC
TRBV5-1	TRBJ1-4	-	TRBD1	CASSLDALTGGGEKLFF	TGCGCCAGCAGCTTGGATGCCTTGACAGGGGGTGGTGAAAAACTGTTTTTT
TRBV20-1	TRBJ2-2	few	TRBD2	CLVAGTDTGELFF	TGCCTTGTAGCGGGGACGGACACCGGGGAGCTGTTTTTT
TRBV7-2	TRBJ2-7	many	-	CASSLAPGTYEQYF	TGTGCCAGCAGCTTAGCGCCAGGTACCTACGAGCAGTACTTC
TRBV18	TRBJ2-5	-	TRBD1	CASSPGTGKHSAETQYF	TGTGCCAGCTCACCCGGGACAGGGAAACATAGTGCAGAGACCCAGTACTTC
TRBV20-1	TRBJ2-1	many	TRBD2	CSARPPREWTYNEQFF	TGCAGTGCTAGACCCCCGCGGGAGTGGACCTACAATGAGCAGTTCTTC
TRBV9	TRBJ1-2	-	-	CASSASGGYTF	TGTGCCAGCAGCGCCTCAGGAGGCTACACCTTC
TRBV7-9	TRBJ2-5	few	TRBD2	CASNQVPAGVPETQYF	TGTGCCAGCAACCAGGTACCAGCGGGAGTCCCAGAGACCCAGTACTTC
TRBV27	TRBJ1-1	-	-	CASRKGGEAFF	TGTGCCAGCAGGAAGGGGGGTGAAGCTTTCTTT
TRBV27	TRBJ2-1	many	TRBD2	CASSPSGASSYNEQFF	TGTGCCAGCAGCCCTAGCGGGGCCAGCTCCTACAATGAGCAGTTCTTC
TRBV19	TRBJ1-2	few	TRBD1	CASSIDPRQGRDYGYTF	TGTGCCAGTAGTATAGATCCCCGACAGGGGAGGGACTATGGCTACACCTTC
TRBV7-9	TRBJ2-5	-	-	CASSLDRAGQETQYF	TGTGCCAGCAGCTTAGACCGAGCGGGTCAAGAGACCCAGTACTTC
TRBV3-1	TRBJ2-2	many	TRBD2	CASSQGSGSTGELFF	TGTGCCAGCAGCCAAGGTAGCGGGAGCACCGGGGAGCTGTTTTTT
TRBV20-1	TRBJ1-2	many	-	CSARDLEGSYTF	TGCAGTGCTAGAGATTTGGAGGGGAGCTACACCTTC
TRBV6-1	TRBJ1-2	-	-	CASSAVGPNYGYTF	TGTGCCAGCTCCGCAGTGGGGCCTAACTATGGCTACACCTTC
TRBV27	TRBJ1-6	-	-	CASGTEVNSPLHF	TGTGCCAGCGGGACGGAGGTTAATTCACCCCTCCACTTT
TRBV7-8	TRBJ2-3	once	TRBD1	CASLDRGSTDTQYF	TGTGCCAGCCTGGACAGGGGTAGCACAGATACGCAGTATTTT
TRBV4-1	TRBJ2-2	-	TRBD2	CASSQETSGAGELFF	TGCGCCAGCAGCCAAGAAACTAGCGGCGCCGGGGAGCTGTTTTTT
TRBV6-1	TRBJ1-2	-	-	CASSPEAASNYGYTF	TGTGCCAGCAGTCCTGAGGCAGCCTCTAACTACGGCTACACCTTC